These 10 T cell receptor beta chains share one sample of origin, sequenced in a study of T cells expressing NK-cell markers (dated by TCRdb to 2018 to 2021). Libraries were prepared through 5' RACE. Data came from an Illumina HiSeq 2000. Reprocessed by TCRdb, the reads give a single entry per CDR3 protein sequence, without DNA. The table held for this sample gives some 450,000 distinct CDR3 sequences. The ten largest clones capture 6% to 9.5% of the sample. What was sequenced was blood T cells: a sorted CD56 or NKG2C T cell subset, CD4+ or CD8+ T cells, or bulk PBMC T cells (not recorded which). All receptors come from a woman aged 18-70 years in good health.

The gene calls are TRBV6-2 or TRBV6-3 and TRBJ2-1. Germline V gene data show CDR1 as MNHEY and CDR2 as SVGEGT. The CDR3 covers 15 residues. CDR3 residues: CASTSGEFSYNEQFF.

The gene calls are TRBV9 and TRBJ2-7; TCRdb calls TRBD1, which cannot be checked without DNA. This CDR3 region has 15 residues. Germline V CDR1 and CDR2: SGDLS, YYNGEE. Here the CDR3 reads CASSVDRGLSYEQYF.

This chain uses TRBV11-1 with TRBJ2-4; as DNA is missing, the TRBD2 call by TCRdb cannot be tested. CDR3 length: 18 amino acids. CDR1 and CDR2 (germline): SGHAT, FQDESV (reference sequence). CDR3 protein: CASSNGLAGDLAKNIQYF.

CDR3 region: CSSRPRGANTGELFF. The chain joins TRBV20-1 to TRBJ2-2; TCRdb names TRBD1, which stays unverified in the absence of DNA. Germline CDR1 and CDR2: DFQATT and SNEGSKA (reference sequence). CDR3 size: 15 residues.

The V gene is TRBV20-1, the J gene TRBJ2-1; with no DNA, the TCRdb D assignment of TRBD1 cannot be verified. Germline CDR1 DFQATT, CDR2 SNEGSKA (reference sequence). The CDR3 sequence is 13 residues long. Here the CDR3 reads CSAPDRVDNEQFF.

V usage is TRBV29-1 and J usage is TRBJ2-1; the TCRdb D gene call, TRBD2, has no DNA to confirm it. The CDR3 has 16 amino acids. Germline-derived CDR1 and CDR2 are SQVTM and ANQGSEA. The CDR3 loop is CSVGRPTADTYNEQFF.

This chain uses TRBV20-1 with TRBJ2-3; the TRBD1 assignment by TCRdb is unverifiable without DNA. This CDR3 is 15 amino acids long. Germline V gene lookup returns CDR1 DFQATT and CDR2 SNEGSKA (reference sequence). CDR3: CSADRAGISADTQYF.

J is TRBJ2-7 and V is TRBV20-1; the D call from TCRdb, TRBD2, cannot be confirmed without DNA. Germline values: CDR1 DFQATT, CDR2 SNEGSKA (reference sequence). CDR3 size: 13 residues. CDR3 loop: CSVFFSGTYEQYF.

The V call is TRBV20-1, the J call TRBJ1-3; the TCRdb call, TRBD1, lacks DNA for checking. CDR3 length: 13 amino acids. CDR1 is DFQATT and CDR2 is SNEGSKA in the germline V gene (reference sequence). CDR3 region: CSAPRQPGNTIYF.

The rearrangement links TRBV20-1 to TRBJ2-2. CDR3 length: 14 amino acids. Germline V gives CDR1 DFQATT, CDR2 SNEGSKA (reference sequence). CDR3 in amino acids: CSARVLRYTGELFF.